The text below deals with one TCR beta chain. The antigen is unknown. This record comes from a study of CD8+ T cells in alopecia areata. The overall study: The duration of tofacitinib was 6 to 18 months, with 6 months off drug afterward.

Study findings and constraints: Normal skin's resident alphabeta T cells are sequenced alongside lesional scalp T cells. In lesional scalp, particularly from alopecia totalis/universalis, clonality was higher than in normal scalp.

Reverse transcribed after extraction, RNA yielded cDNA as the sequencing template. Profiled with immunoSEQ multiplex PCR; TCRdb holds only in-frame clones, not every one. Of 100,000 or so clones listed, 55% to 70% are singletons. The V and J ends lost 4 bases and 2 bases, in that order; junction bases with no gene match: 8. From germline, CDR1 is SGHRS and CDR2 YFSETQ. There are 15 residues in the CDR3. Treatment described: oral pan-JAK inhibitor, 5-10 mg twice daily. This chain connects TRBV5-1 to TRBJ1-2; 7 nucleotides agree with TRBD1. This receptor was taken from a human donor with alopecia areata. This sample comprised CD8+ T cells sorted from blood, obtained between weeks 55 and 65, from a patient treated with tofacitinib. The CDR3 DNA reads TGCGCCAGCAGCATAAGGGACAGCGCCAACTATGGCTACACCTTC. Translation gives CASSIRDSANYGYTF.